One and the same sample provided the 27 T cell receptor beta chains below, sequenced in a study of cytomegalovirus exposure and HLA in healthy donors. Use of 60 Vbeta and 13 Jbeta primers characterized the PCR. The data were produced by immunoSEQ multiplex PCR, yet TCRdb's version contains in-frame clones alone and is incomplete. Here the sample spans under 200,000 clones, about 75% being singletons. Sequenced input: PBMCs. These receptors all come from a man aged 50 to 59 in good health and CMV-seropositive.

This clone was recorded a few times. The V call is TRBV5-1, the J call TRBJ1-2; D is undetermined. This CDR3 is built from 15 residues. The germline gives CDR1 SGHRS, CDR2 YFSETQ. V was trimmed by 4 bases and J by 2 bases, leaving 15 bases between them. The CDR3 is CASSPEVTGNYGYTF. The CDR3 bases are TGCGCCAGCAGCCCCGAAGTGACGGGGAACTATGGCTACACCTTC.

The chain recombines TRBV11-2 with TRBJ1-1; D not resolved. Germline loops: CDR1 SGHAT, CDR2 FQNNGV. The V and J ends lost 0 bases and 3 bases respectively, with 14 bases between them. This CDR3 region has 16 residues. The CDR3 nucleotides read TGTGCCAGCAGCTTAGATTCGGGGATTATGTACACTGAAGCTTTCTTT. Its translation: CASSLDSGIMYTEAFF.

The chain couples TRBV15 to TRBJ2-5; D is possibly TRBD1 (6 bases). Trimming shortened V by 1 base and J by 2 bases, and 11 bases separated the two germline ends. Germline CDR1 is LNHNV and CDR2 is YYDKDF (reference sequence). The CDR3 is 15 residues long. CDR3 DNA: TGTGCCACCAGCAGAGGCGGACAGAGACAAGAGACCCAGTACTTC. It is translated as CATSRGGQRQETQYF.

The V gene is TRBV11-2, the J gene TRBJ1-2; D not certain. The V end was cut by 1 base, the J end by 4 bases, with 7 bases between. The CDR3 contains 13 residues. The germline gives CDR1 SGHAT, CDR2 FQNNGV. This chain's CDR3 is CASSLVSIYGYTF. CDR3 sequence (DNA): TGTGCCAGCAGCTTAGTCTCTATCTATGGCTACACCTTC.

This clone is a singleton in its sample. This sample also contains other DNA sequences that code for the same CDR3. This rearrangement joins TRBV19 to TRBJ1-1, with D tentatively TRBD1 (6 bases). CDR1 and CDR2 (germline): LNHDA, SQIVND (reference sequence). The CDR3 runs to 13 residues. V gave up 4 bases and J gave up 1 base, with 7 bases separating them. CDR3 amino acids: CASSKTGNTEAFF. The CDR3 DNA reads TGTGCCAGTAGTAAGACAGGGAACACTGAAGCTTTCTTT.

This clone was seen a few times. V usage is TRBV6-6 and J usage is TRBJ1-1; perhaps TRBD1 as D (5 bases). This CDR3 has 12 amino acids. The germline V gene encodes CDR1 MNHNY and CDR2 SVGAGI (reference sequence). The V end lost 6 bases, the J end lost 10 bases, and 15 bases lay between the germline ends. In DNA form, the CDR3 reads TGTGCCAGCAGCCAACCGAACGGGGGAGCTTTCTTT. Translating gives CASSQPNGGAFF.

The chain couples TRBV6-5 to TRBJ1-5; TRBD1 is a possible D gene (6 bases). Germline V lookup: CDR1 MNHEY, CDR2 SVGAGI. The CDR3 has 14 amino acids. Deletions cut 5 bases from V and 1 base from J, with 9 bases between. The CDR3 DNA follows: TGTGCCAGCAGTGACGGACAGAGCAATCAGCCCCAGCATTTT. Protein: CASSDGQSNQPQHF.

The J gene is TRBJ1-4, the V gene TRBV4-2; D unresolved. From germline, CDR1 is LGHNA and CDR2 YNFKEQ. With 0 bases removed from V and 8 bases from J, the gap between germline ends came to 16 bases. The CDR3 contains 16 residues. CDR3 nucleotide sequence: TGTGCCAGCAGCCAAGACCGCGGCAGCGGAGAAGAAAAACTGTTTTTT. It encodes CASSQDRGSGEEKLFF.

V and J are TRBV10-3 and TRBJ2-1, with 7 bases aligning to TRBD1. Trimming at V came to 2 bases and at J to 7 bases, leaving 8 bases not matched to a gene. The CDR3 is made up of 15 amino acids. Germline V gene lookup returns CDR1 ENHRY and CDR2 SYGVKD. CDR3 DNA sequence: TGTGCCATCAGTGAGCCCGGACAGGATCGGAATGAGCAGTTCTTC. Its protein is CAISEPGQDRNEQFF.

This chain joins TRBV11-2 and TRBJ2-2; 7 bases agree with TRBD2. This CDR3 contains 15 residues. Germline CDR1 is SGHAT and CDR2 is FQNNGV. V gave up 3 bases and J gave up 3 bases; unmatched junction bases: 4. The CDR3 loop reads CASSFKAGYTGELFF. In DNA, the CDR3 is TGTGCCAGCAGCTTCAAAGCGGGGTACACCGGGGAGCTGTTTTTT.

The chain is built from TRBV6-6 and TRBJ1-6; D is uncertain. The CDR3 is 15 residues long. Germline V gene sequence: CDR1 MNHNY, CDR2 SVGAGI (reference sequence). V was clipped by 0 bases and J by 8 bases, with 11 bases between them. The CDR3 nucleotides are TGTGCCAGCAGTTACTCGAGAAACGGAGATTCACCCCTCCACTTT. Protein sequence: CASSYSRNGDSPLHF.

V and J are TRBV2 and TRBJ2-1, with D perhaps TRBD2 (7 bases). V was shortened by 2 bases and J by 10 bases, with 12 bases between the two germline ends. Germline loops: CDR1 SNHLY, CDR2 FYNNEI. The CDR3 consists of 13 residues. The CDR3 DNA reads TGTGCCAGCAGTGAACTAGGGGGGGGCGAGCAGTTCTTC. It yields the protein CASSELGGGEQFF.

V and J are TRBV6-1 and TRBJ1-2; D unresolved. Trimming removed 2 bases from V and 2 bases from J, with 18 bases in between. The CDR3 covers 17 residues. Looked up from germline, CDR1 is MNHNS and CDR2 is SASEGT. CDR3 nucleotides: TGTGCCAGCAGTGAACGGCAGAATCTGTGGAGGAACTATGGCTACACCTTC. Translated, it gives CASSERQNLWRNYGYTF.

The genes are TRBV6-5 and TRBJ1-2; 9 bases match TRBD1. J lost 2 bases, V lost 6 bases, and 7 bases had no gene match. From germline, CDR1 is MNHEY and CDR2 SVGAGI. The CDR3 has 15 residues. CDR3 residues: CASSDPGTGNYGYTF. The CDR3 DNA is TGTGCCAGCAGCGACCCCGGGACAGGGAACTATGGCTACACCTTC.

V usage is TRBV6-5 and J usage is TRBJ1-2; D may be TRBD1 (6 bases). The CDR3 is made up of 15 amino acids. Germline V gene lookup returns CDR1 MNHEY and CDR2 SVGAGI. V was trimmed by 5 bases and J by 0 bases, leaving 13 bases between them. For the CDR3, the DNA is TGTGCCAGCAGTCTCACAGGGACCGCTAACTATGGCTACACCTTC. The encoded protein is CASSLTGTANYGYTF.

This clone came up once. CDR3 loop: CASTPQGPLSTDTQYF. DNA of the CDR3: TGTGCCAGCACCCCTCAGGGGCCCCTTAGCACAGATACGCAGTATTTT. The V call is TRBV2, the J call TRBJ2-3, with a possible D match to TRBD1 (6 bases). The V gene lost 7 bases and the J gene lost 0 bases, with 17 bases spanning the gap. Germline CDR1 is SNHLY and CDR2 is FYNNEI. The CDR3 is made up of 16 amino acids.

The V and J genes are TRBV2 and TRBJ1-2, with TRBD1 matching 9 bases. J was trimmed by 10 bases and V by 6 bases; bases with no gene match: 12. The germline V gene encodes CDR1 SNHLY and CDR2 FYNNEI. The CDR3 runs 14 residues. The CDR3: CASRPGQGLSYYTF. CDR3 bases: TGTGCCAGCAGGCCGGGACAGGGCTTAAGTTACTACACCTTC.

This rearrangement joins TRBV7-3 to TRBJ2-6; unclear D gene. From germline, CDR1 is SGHTA and CDR2 FQGTGA. Trimming shortened V by 4 bases and J by 2 bases, and 6 bases separated the two germline ends. The CDR3 covers 14 residues. This CDR3 reads CASSSRAGANVLTF. The CDR3 DNA reads as TGTGCCAGCAGCTCCCGAGCTGGGGCCAACGTCCTGACTTTC.

Details on this clone: Germline is not matched at one junction end, which may reflect a read error. Other nucleotide sequences in the sample specify the same CDR3. The chain combines TRBV10-3 with TRBJ1-5, with TRBD1 matching over 7 bases. CDR1 ENHRY and CDR2 SYGVKD come from the germline V gene. This CDR3 contains 16 residues. CDR3 DNA: TGTGCCATAAGTGAACGTTACGGGACAGTTCATCAGCCCCAGCATTTT. Its protein is CAISERYGTVHQPQHF.

This chain joins TRBV7-6 and TRBJ2-1; D is possibly TRBD2 (5 bases). CDR1 and CDR2 from the germline V gene are SGHVS and FNYEAQ. V lost 7 bases to trimming and J lost 0 bases, with 16 bases between them. This CDR3 spans 16 amino acids. CDR3 nucleotide sequence: TGTGCCAGCACCGCCGAGGGTAGAAGCTCCTACAATGAGCAGTTCTTC. This translates into CASTAEGRSSYNEQFF.

The sample holds one count of this clone. The rearrangement links TRBV6-5 to TRBJ1-2, with D possibly being TRBD1 (6 bases). The CDR3 covers 14 residues. Germline CDR1 is MNHEY and CDR2 is SVGAGI. The V end lost 2 bases, the J end lost 8 bases, and 15 bases lay between the germline ends. The CDR3 bases are TGTGCCAGCAGTTACGACCCCGGGACATCAGGCTACACCTTC. The encoded protein is CASSYDPGTSGYTF.

The chain employs TRBV2 and TRBJ2-1; 11 bases are a match to TRBD1. Trimming took 5 bases from V and 7 from J; bases not matched to a gene: 4. CDR3 length: 14 residues. CDR1 and CDR2 from the germline V gene are SNHLY and FYNNEI. CDR3 bases: TGTGCCAGCAGTTCCGGGACAGGGGGGAATGAGCAGTTCTTC. It encodes CASSSGTGGNEQFF. The full variable domain, with the rest looked up from reference TRBV2 and TRBJ2-1, is EPEVTQTPSHQVTQMGQEVILRCVPISNHLYFYWYRQILGQKVEFLVSFYNNEISEKSEIFDDQFSVERPDGSNFTLKIRSTKLEDSAMYFCASSSGTGGNEQFFGPGTRLTVL.

This clone was observed a single time. The chain joins TRBV10-3 to TRBJ1-1; D is undetermined. Germline assignment: CDR1 ENHRY and CDR2 SYGVKD. The CDR3 length is 14 residues. The V and J ends lost 3 bases and 3 bases respectively, with 11 bases between them. This CDR3 is CAISDHDTYTEAFF. The CDR3 nucleotides read TGTGCCATCAGTGATCATGACACTTACACTGAAGCTTTCTTT.

The chain links TRBV6-5 to TRBJ1-2; D might be TRBD1 (5 bases). CDR1 and CDR2 from the germline V gene are MNHEY and SVGAGI. The CDR3 is 13 residues long. The V end lost 5 bases, the J end lost 4 bases, and 11 bases lay between the germline ends. In DNA, the CDR3 is TGTGCCAGCAGTCACGACAGTTCCTATGGCTACACCTTC. Residues: CASSHDSSYGYTF.

The gene calls are TRBV7-9 and TRBJ2-1; D not resolved. With 3 bases removed from V and 0 bases from J, the gap between germline ends came to 15 bases. The CDR3 consists of 17 residues. CDR1 is SEHNR, CDR2 FQNEAQ, per germline (reference sequence). This CDR3 is CASSFRLTHSSYNEQFF. The DNA for the CDR3 is TGTGCCAGCAGCTTCCGGTTGACACACAGCTCCTACAATGAGCAGTTCTTC.

This chain uses TRBV7-2 with TRBJ1-4, with 9 bases lining up with TRBD1. The CDR3 runs to 15 residues. Germline CDR1 reads SGHTA; CDR2 reads FQGNSA. V gave up 5 bases and J gave up 0 bases; unmatched junction bases: 1. Here the CDR3 reads CASSRQGATNEKLFF. CDR3 coding DNA: TGTGCCAGCAGCCGACAGGGGGCAACTAATGAAAAACTGTTTTTT.

The rearrangement uses TRBV2 and TRBJ2-2, with 11 bases lining up with TRBD1. This CDR3 is built from 16 residues. CDR1 is SNHLY, CDR2 FYNNEI, per germline. V lost 7 bases and J lost 2; bases outside the gene matches: 6. CDR3 sequence: CASTRTGGFNTGELFF. The CDR3 nucleotides read TGTGCCAGCACGCGGACAGGGGGCTTCAACACCGGGGAGCTGTTTTTT.